The clone carrying this T cell receptor beta chain has just one count. Its antigen is currently unknown. Trimming cost V 6 bases and J 0 bases, with 15 bases left between them. The length of the CDR3 is 16 residues. In germline, CDR1 is MNHEY, CDR2 SMNVEV (reference sequence). Researchers took RNA transcripts and amplified TCR beta CDR3 regions from them. HTBI-primed first-round RT-PCR preceded second-round multiplex PCR. A single record per CDR3 protein comes from TCRdb applying MiXCR to the multiplex PCR reads. The table records roughly 1.1 million distinct CDR3 sequences, about 36% of them present only once. The data stem from a study of Graves' ophthalmopathy and Graves' hyperthyroidism. As for the study in general: No ophthalmopathy within 18 months of follow-up signified stable hyperthyroidism.

Only newly diagnosed hyperthyroidism patients aged 18 to 65, with under 2 months' duration, were enrolled. Diagnosis relied on clinical symptoms, serum thyroxine, TRAb, thyroid ultrasound and orbital computed tomography. General observations from the study: The blood repertoire also included most expanded thyroid clonotypes above 0.001 frequency.

The V call is TRBV27, the J call TRBJ1-5; weak D call: TRBD1 (6 bases). This TCR was sampled from an adult man with Graves' hyperthyroidism. Sequencing was performed on peripheral blood or thyroid tissue (not recorded which). The CDR3: CASSPDRPHSNQPQHF. DNA for the CDR3: TGTGCCAGCAGCCCTGACAGGCCCCATAGCAATCAGCCCCAGCATTTT.